The 13 T cell receptor beta chains in this list originate from one sample, sequenced in a study of shared clonotypes between healthy human individuals. TCRdb's table, derived via immunoSEQ multiplex PCR, lists solely in-frame clones and lacks some. This sample has 2 million to 3 million clones, with around nine tenths found just once. Sequenced material: naive CD4+ T cells sorted from blood. Subset noted: CD45RA+ positively selected. The receptor set was obtained from a man aged 18 to 30 in good health.

The chain has TRBV7-2 and TRBJ2-7; 7 nucleotides line up with TRBD2. Germline V gene sequence: CDR1 SGHTA, CDR2 FQGNSA. CDR3 length equals 11 residues. Trimming removed 4 bases from V and 7 bases from J; junction bases left unmatched: 1. The CDR3 DNA follows: TGTGCCAGCAGCTGGGGGGGAGAGCAGTACTTC. It codes for CASSWGGEQYF.

This clone has just one count. J is TRBJ1-4 and V is TRBV6-1, with 8 bases lining up with TRBD1. The V gene end was trimmed by 1 base and the J gene end by 5 bases; junction bases not matched to a gene: 0. Germline CDR1 is MNHNS and CDR2 is SASEGT. The CDR3 runs 14 residues. Here the CDR3 reads CASSEGTGNEKLFF. CDR3 coding DNA: TGTGCCAGCAGTGAAGGGACAGGGAATGAAAAACTGTTTTTT.

CDR3 residues: CASSLHSGVGRGTDTQYF. CDR3 nucleotide sequence: TGTGCCAGCAGCTTACATTCGGGAGTTGGCAGGGGCACAGATACGCAGTATTTT. This rearrangement joins TRBV11-3 to TRBJ2-3, with a tentative D call TRBD2 (6 bases). Germline V gene data show CDR1 as SGHNT and CDR2 as YENEEA. V lost 2 bases and J lost 1, with 19 bases in between. The CDR3 covers 18 residues.

This clone was detected only once. The same CDR3 arises from other DNA sequences in this sample as well. V is TRBV5-4 and J is TRBJ2-2, with D possibly TRBD2 on 5 matching bases. The V and J ends lost 1 base and 6 bases respectively, with 7 bases between them. The germline V gene has CDR1 SGHNT and CDR2 YYREEE (reference sequence). This CDR3 spans 13 amino acids. In DNA form, the CDR3 reads TGTGCCAGCAGCTTGACCGGGGCCGGGGAGCTGTTTTTT. Translation gives CASSLTGAGELFF.

This rearrangement joins TRBV30 to TRBJ2-4, with D tentatively TRBD1 (5 bases). The germline V gene encodes CDR1 GTSNPN and CDR2 SVGIG (reference sequence). V was pared by 1 base and J by 8 bases, with 9 bases between. This CDR3 has 12 residues. Here the CDR3 DNA reads TGTGCCTGGAGTGCTCTCAGGGACATTCAGTACTTC. Translation: CAWSALRDIQYF.

This clone came up a few times. V gene TRBV10-3 combines with J gene TRBJ1-1, with 7 bases lining up with TRBD1. Germline lookup yields CDR1 ENHRY and CDR2 SYGVKD. The CDR3 has 15 amino acids. Trimming removed 4 bases from V and 5 bases from J; junction bases left unmatched: 10. The CDR3 loop reads CAISGDSPTRTEAFF. In nucleotides, the CDR3 is TGTGCCATCAGTGGGGACAGCCCCACAAGGACTGAAGCTTTCTTT.

The CDR3 region has the DNA TGTGCCAGCTCACCAGTCGGGGTCGCTAACACCGGGGAGCTGTTTTTT. Protein product: CASSPVGVANTGELFF. The gene calls are TRBV18 and TRBJ2-2, with D possibly matching TRBD2 (5 bases). The V end was cut by 2 bases, the J end by 2 bases, with 12 bases between. The CDR3 contains 16 residues. Germline CDR1 reads KGHSH; CDR2 reads LQKENI.

Concerning this clone itself: Other DNA sequences in the same sample also yield this CDR3. The chain is built from TRBV6-5 and TRBJ2-7; weak D call: TRBD2 (6 bases). Trimming removed 0 bases from V and 2 bases from J, with 8 bases in between. This CDR3 comprises 14 residues. CDR1 and CDR2 from the germline V gene are MNHEY and SVGAGI. CDR3 sequence: CASSYSSGAYEQYF. The CDR3 DNA reads TGTGCCAGCAGTTACTCGTCGGGAGCCTACGAGCAGTACTTC.

The CDR3 here is CAWSVSRGNEQFF. The CDR3 bases are TGTGCCTGGAGTGTCAGCCGGGGGAATGAGCAGTTCTTC. The V gene is TRBV30, the J gene TRBJ2-1, with D tentatively TRBD2 (6 bases). The V end was cut by 0 bases, the J end by 7 bases, with 10 bases between. Germline loops: CDR1 GTSNPN, CDR2 SVGIG (reference sequence). The CDR3 runs 13 residues.

The V gene is TRBV5-6, the J gene TRBJ1-6; TRBD1 matches 8 bases. V lost 3 bases to trimming and J lost 5 bases; unmatched junction nucleotides: 1. This CDR3 is built from 14 residues. Germline V gives CDR1 SGHDT, CDR2 YYEEEE. CDR3 in amino acids: CASSWGQDNSPLHF. In DNA, the CDR3 is TGTGCCAGCAGCTGGGGACAGGATAATTCACCCCTCCACTTT.

This sequence joins TRBV10-3 and TRBJ1-1; no firm D call. Germline assignment: CDR1 ENHRY and CDR2 SYGVKD. The CDR3 has 14 residues. V shed 3 bases and J shed 1 base, with 9 bases lying between them. The CDR3 protein is CAISDTIANTEAFF. The CDR3 nucleotides are TGTGCCATCAGTGATACGATCGCGAACACTGAAGCTTTCTTT.

Concerning this clone itself: The same CDR3 also results from other DNA sequences found in this sample. The genes are TRBV20-1 and TRBJ2-3; D ambiguous. The germline V and J ends were trimmed by 5 bases and 0 bases, with 3 bases remaining between them. Germline assignment: CDR1 DFQATT and CDR2 SNEGSKA (reference sequence). The CDR3 covers 11 residues. The CDR3 is CSALSTDTQYF. The CDR3 DNA reads as TGCAGTGCTTTAAGCACAGATACGCAGTATTTT.

The chain combines TRBV6-5 with TRBJ2-1; D perhaps matches TRBD2 (6 bases). This CDR3 is built from 14 residues. The V end was cut by 7 bases, the J end by 2 bases, with 12 bases between. Germline CDR1 MNHEY, CDR2 SVGAGI. In DNA form, the CDR3 reads TGTGCCAGCACCCAAGGGAGGACCTACAATGAGCAGTTCTTC. Amino acids: CASTQGRTYNEQFF.